The clone carrying this T cell receptor (beta chain) was observed a few times. Its specificity is unknown. The data belong to a study of memory CD4+ T cells and cytomegalovirus serostatus. About the study: This sample comes from healthy Belgian adults, several CMV seropositive, about 25 seronegative.

The sort gate was single viable CD3+CD4+CD8-CD45RO+ cells for memory CD4+ T cells. Positive selection with CD4 microbeads enriched total CD4+ T cells. In the source study's methods: Out-of-frame sequences were removed, leaving 2,000,000 or so distinct TCRbeta sequences. Assay used: immunoSEQ multiplex PCR; TCRdb lists only in-frame clones, some missing. Clone size and V and J calls were adopted from that table, with D and trimming inferred from the DNA. The sample lists more than 55,000 clones; 82% were seen once. Germline V gene data show CDR1 as MNHEY and CDR2 as SVGAGI. The CDR3 has 15 amino acids. Trimming pared 5 bases from V and 4 bases from J, leaving 14 bases between. General study results and limits: Of under 200 reported CMV TCRbeta sequences, 55 to 80 were found in memory CD4+ repertoires.

The receptor's source is an adult in good health and CMV-seronegative. The V call is TRBV6-5, the J call TRBJ2-2, with no clear D. Sequencing input: memory CD4+ T cells from blood. CDR3 loop: CASSAFRVGTGELFF. CDR3 nucleotides: TGTGCCAGCAGTGCCTTTCGGGTAGGCACCGGGGAGCTGTTTTTT.